These 17 T cell receptor beta chains came from one sample sequenced in a study of blood T cell repertoires in COVID-19. Method: immunoSEQ multiplex PCR; TCRdb's copy keeps in-frame clones and lacks some. The sample holds a few hundred thousand clones, roughly 90% seen once. Sequencing was carried out using PBMCs or T cells enriched from blood (not recorded which). These receptors were collected from a woman aged 25 to 45 who had been exposed to COVID-19.

The V and J genes are TRBV11-2 and TRBJ2-7, with D tentatively TRBD2 (6 bases). CDR1 and CDR2 (germline): SGHAT, FQNNGV. The CDR3 runs to 14 residues. V dropped 6 bases and J dropped 2 bases, with 14 bases sitting between them. DNA of the CDR3: TGTGCCAGCAGGAGGCCGGGGGAACCCTACGAGCAGTACTTC. This codes for CASRRPGEPYEQYF.

The chain links TRBV6-5 to TRBJ2-2; D possibly corresponds to TRBD1 (6 bases). The CDR3 has 14 residues. The germline V and J ends were trimmed by 6 bases and 6 bases, with 14 bases remaining between them. Germline V lookup: CDR1 MNHEY, CDR2 SVGAGI. CDR3 sequence (DNA): TGTGCCAGCAGCGCGGACAGACAGGCCGGGGAGCTGTTTTTT. Amino acids: CASSADRQAGELFF.

This sequence joins TRBV5-4 and TRBJ2-5; 8 bases line up with TRBD1. J gave up 2 bases and V 3 bases, and 6 bases lay outside the gene matches. In germline, CDR1 is SGHNT, CDR2 YYREEE (reference sequence). The CDR3 is made up of 15 amino acids. This chain's CDR3 is CASSSIWDRQETQYF. CDR3 sequence (DNA): TGTGCCAGCAGCTCGATCTGGGACAGGCAAGAGACCCAGTACTTC.

Only a few counts were recorded for this clone. J is TRBJ2-1 and V is TRBV6-1; 9 positions match TRBD2. V lost 0 bases, J lost 8 bases, and 5 bases stayed unmatched. The length of the CDR3 is 15 residues. Germline loops: CDR1 MNHNS, CDR2 SASEGT. CDR3: CASSEAGRGGDEQFF. In DNA form, the CDR3 reads TGTGCCAGCAGTGAAGCAGGGCGGGGGGGCGATGAGCAGTTCTTC.

This clone was observed a handful of times. The rearrangement links TRBV5-1 to TRBJ1-4; possibly TRBD1 for D (6 bases). Germline CDR1 and CDR2: SGHRS and YFSETQ. This CDR3 contains 14 residues. Trimming took off 2 bases at V and 3 bases at J, with 8 bases between the two ends. The CDR3 sequence: CASSLPGANEKLFF. The CDR3 region has the DNA TGCGCCAGCAGCTTACCAGGGGCTAATGAAAAACTGTTTTTT.

This clone was seen more than once but under ten times. V is TRBV9 and J is TRBJ1-6; a possible D gene is TRBD1 (6 bases). The V gene lost 3 bases and the J gene lost 2 bases, with 12 bases spanning the gap. Germline V gives CDR1 SGDLS, CDR2 YYNGEE. CDR3 length: 16 residues. As DNA, the CDR3 is TGTGCCAGCAGCGATCAGGGGATGCCCTATAATTCACCCCTCCACTTT. It codes for CASSDQGMPYNSPLHF.

The rearrangement uses TRBV2 and TRBJ1-1; 8 nucleotides match TRBD1. The CDR3 runs to 14 residues. The junction had 1 base not matched to a gene; V was cut back by 2 bases and J by 2 bases. The germline V gene encodes CDR1 SNHLY and CDR2 FYNNEI. The CDR3 sequence: CASSEQGANTEAFF. CDR3 nucleotide sequence: TGTGCCAGCAGTGAACAGGGGGCTAACACTGAAGCTTTCTTT.

The genes are TRBV23-1 and TRBJ2-7; TRBD2 agrees at 7 bases. TRBV23-1 is treated as an ORF (open reading frame) with a function not yet certain. V shed 9 bases and J 2 bases; nucleotides not matched to a gene: 13. This CDR3 region has 15 residues. Written as DNA, the CDR3 is TGCGCCAGTCCCCCCCGGGGAGGGGAAGCCTACGAGCAGTACTTC. Its protein product is CASPPRGGEAYEQYF.

CDR3 sequence reads: CASSPRPGQPPKANEKLFF. CDR3 nucleotide sequence: TGTGCCAGCTCACCACGCCCGGGACAGCCCCCCAAGGCTAATGAAAAACTGTTTTTT. The chain recombines TRBV18 with TRBJ1-4; 7 bases are shared with TRBD1. This CDR3 region has 19 residues. V was pared by 1 base and J by 3 bases, with 14 bases of the junction left unmatched. The germline CDR1 and CDR2 sequences are KGHSH and LQKENI.

The J gene is TRBJ1-1, the V gene TRBV5-8; weak D call: TRBD1 (5 bases). Germline CDR1 SGHTS, CDR2 YDEGEE. Trimming pared 3 bases from V and 3 bases from J, leaving 15 bases between. The CDR3 covers 15 residues. CDR3 sequence: CASSWDWTRYTEAFF. CDR3 nucleotides: TGTGCCAGCAGCTGGGACTGGACGAGATACACTGAAGCTTTCTTT.

The CDR3 region has the DNA TGTGCCAGCAGTGAAATCCAGGCGACAACGTTCTATGGCTACACCTTC. Translated: CASSEIQATTFYGYTF. The chain employs TRBV6-1 and TRBJ1-2; D call uncertain. Per the germline V gene, CDR1 is MNHNS and CDR2 is SASEGT. V gave up 2 bases and J gave up 4 bases, with 17 bases separating them. There are 16 residues in the CDR3.

J is TRBJ2-7 and V is TRBV11-2, with D unresolved. The germline V and J ends were trimmed by 0 bases and 3 bases, with 6 bases remaining between them. The germline CDR1 and CDR2 sequences are SGHAT and FQNNGV. This CDR3 is 13 amino acids long. Here the CDR3 DNA reads TGTGCCAGCAGCTTAGACCGGGTCTACGAGCAGTACTTC. Translation: CASSLDRVYEQYF.

The J gene is TRBJ1-2, the V gene TRBV30; 7 nucleotides agree with TRBD1. Germline V CDR1 and CDR2: GTSNPN, SVGIG (reference sequence). Germline trimming cut 0 bases from V and 7 bases from J; bases unmatched to any gene: 5. The CDR3 is 13 residues long. The CDR3 nucleotides read TGTGCCTGGAGTGTTCAGGGGGACGCTGGCTACACCTTC. Protein: CAWSVQGDAGYTF. Combining the CDR3 with reference TRBV30 and TRBJ1-2 gives the whole variable domain SQTIHQWPATLVQPVGSPLSLECTVEGTSNPNLYWYRQAAGRGLQLLFYSVGIGQISSEVPQNLSASRPQDRQFILSSKKLLLSDSGFYLCAWSVQGDAGYTFGSGTRLTVV.

The chain combines TRBV6-1 with TRBJ1-2, with TRBD1 matching over 7 bases. The CDR3 consists of 15 residues. Trimming cost V 1 base and J 2 bases; bases outside gene matches: 4. In germline, CDR1 is MNHNS, CDR2 SASEGT. The CDR3 here is CASSEGGQRNYGYTF. CDR3 nucleotide sequence: TGTGCCAGCAGTGAAGGGGGACAGCGCAACTATGGCTACACCTTC.

The genes are TRBV5-8 and TRBJ2-2; 7 bases fit TRBD1. V dropped 0 bases and J dropped 4; count of bases not matched to a gene: 3. This CDR3 has 15 amino acids. The germline gives CDR1 SGHTS, CDR2 YDEGEE. The DNA for the CDR3 is TGTGCCAGCAGCTTGGTCGACAGGGCCACCGGGGAGCTGTTTTTT. Its protein product is CASSLVDRATGELFF.

The CDR3 DNA reads TGTGCCAGCAGCCATGCCGACAGGGACTCTGGAAACACCATATATTTT. Amino acid sequence: CASSHADRDSGNTIYF. The V and J genes are TRBV4-2 and TRBJ1-3, with 7 positions matching TRBD1. The CDR3 totals 16 residues. The V gene's germline CDR1 is LGHNA and CDR2 YNFKEQ. Trimming removed 3 bases from V and 0 bases from J; junction bases left unmatched: 5.

This chain joins TRBV27 and TRBJ2-2; TRBD1 is a possible D gene (6 bases). Per the germline V gene, CDR1 is MNHEY and CDR2 is SMNVEV (reference sequence). V gave up 3 bases and J gave up 8 bases, with 13 bases separating them. The CDR3 is made up of 14 amino acids. CDR3 DNA sequence: TGTGCCAGCAGTTTCCAGGGGTCAGATGGGGAGCTGTTTTTT. Protein product: CASSFQGSDGELFF.